This entry concerns a single T cell receptor beta chain. Its antigen is still unknown. The CDR3 has 15 residues. The V and J ends lost 0 bases and 2 bases, in that order; junction bases with no gene match: 3. The germline V gene has CDR1 ENHRY and CDR2 SYGVKD. Assay: immunoSEQ multiplex PCR; the TCRdb copy retains only in-frame clones and omits some. The sample has roughly 250,000 clones, around three quarters seen once; the top ten hold 15%. The record originates from a study of cytotoxic CD8 clonotypes in ibrutinib-treated CLL. Whole-study context: Among the patients, around ten presented as relapsed/refractory and 15 as treatment-naive; 17 to 18 showed unmutated IGHV.

Whole-study results and caveats: Higher circulating CD8+ T-cell counts strongly accompanied higher baseline clonality, above age-matched healthy donors. Increased clonality at ibrutinib response gave way to a return toward baseline at progression. Clonotypes that were public were uncommon, and they contracted or stayed stable on treatment.

This chain links TRBV10-3 with TRBJ2-5; 7 bases line up with TRBD1. The source is a human donor with chronic lymphocytic leukemia. The source material was PBMCs, sampled after 24 months of ibrutinib treatment. The CDR3 bases are TGTGCCATCAGTGAGTCGAGACAGGGACAAGAGACCCAGTACTTC. Protein product: CAISESRQGQETQYF.